These T cell receptor beta chains were read from a single sample in a study of blood T cell repertoires in COVID-19. The protocol was immunoSEQ multiplex PCR, while the TCRdb copy is restricted to in-frame clones and leaves out a portion. The sample includes 200,000 to 250,000 clones, about 88% of them seen just once. The sequencing sample was made of peripheral blood. The origin of the receptors is a woman in her thirties or forties with acute or convalescent COVID-19. Each CDR3 is given with its conserved first and last residue. The D gene is left open where the match is weak. Rows may omit the clone size; those that give it use once, few, many or a size class.

size,J,D,V,DNA,CDR3
.,TRBJ1-1,TRBD1,TRBV12-5,TGTGCTAGTGGCACCATCGGGACAGCGAACACTGAAGCTTTCTTT,CASGTIGTANTEAFF
.,TRBJ2-2,.,TRBV5-1,TGCGCCAGCAGCTTGGACGGGAAGGAAGCCGGGGAGCTGTTTTTT,CASSLDGKEAGELFF
once,TRBJ2-1,TRBD2,TRBV5-6,TGTGCCAGCAGCCCGACTAGCCCCTCCTACAATGAGCAGTTCTTC,CASSPTSPSYNEQFF
.,TRBJ1-2,TRBD1,TRBV12-3/TRBV12-4,TGTGCCAGCAGTCCCGGGACAGGCTATGGCTACACCTTC,CASSPGTGYGYTF
.,TRBJ1-1,TRBD1,TRBV5-4,TGTGCCAGCAGCTTGGCGGGACAGAAGAACACTGAAGCTTTCTTT,CASSLAGQKNTEAFF
.,TRBJ1-1,.,TRBV12-5,TGTGCTAGTGGTTTGGGCCAGGGTGGGCGGAACACTGAAGCTTTCTTT,CASGLGQGGRNTEAFF
.,TRBJ2-3,.,TRBV5-1,TGCGCCAGCAGCTTGCAGGAACTCACAGATACGCAGTATTTT,CASSLQELTDTQYF
.,TRBJ1-4,.,TRBV5-1,TGCGCCAGCACTGAGGGAGTGACTAATGAAAAACTGTTTTTT,CASTEGVTNEKLFF
once,TRBJ1-5,TRBD1,TRBV15,TGTGCCACCAGCGAGATGGGGTCAGGGGGTCAGCCCCAGCATTTT,CATSEMGSGGQPQHF
.,TRBJ2-1,TRBD2,TRBV19,TGTGCCAGTAGGCCTAGCGGGGCGGGATACAATGAGCAGTTCTTC,CASRPSGAGYNEQFF
.,TRBJ1-1,TRBD1,TRBV6-6,TGTGCCAGCAGGGGGACAGGGGTGGTTACTGAAGCTTTCTTT,CASRGTGVVTEAFF
.,TRBJ1-6,.,TRBV6-1,TGTGCCAGCAGTGAAACAGGGATTGGATCACCCCTCCACTTT,CASSETGIGSPLHF
.,TRBJ2-5,TRBD2,TRBV19,TGTGCCAGTACCAGGACTAGCTCGCGCCAAGAGACCCAGTACTTC,CASTRTSSRQETQYF
once,TRBJ2-1,TRBD1,TRBV5-1,TGCGCCAGCAGTCTCGGACAGGGGGCGAGTAGCAATGAGCAGTTCTTC,CASSLGQGASSNEQFF
.,TRBJ2-3,.,TRBV5-4,TGTGCCAGCAGCGTTCAGGGAAAAGGCACAGATACGCAGTATTTT,CASSVQGKGTDTQYF
.,TRBJ1-5,TRBD1,TRBV6-5,TGTGCCAGCAGTTCGACAGGGCGAGGTCTGCAGCCCCAGCATTTT,CASSSTGRGLQPQHF
.,TRBJ1-6,TRBD1,TRBV6-2/TRBV6-3,TGTGCCAGCAGTGGGGACAGGGCGCCTTCACCCCTCCACTTT,CASSGDRAPSPLHF
.,TRBJ1-1,TRBD1,TRBV30,TGTGCCTGGAGTGGACAGGGGGCATACACTGAAGCTTTCTTT,CAWSGQGAYTEAFF
once,TRBJ2-2,.,TRBV20-1,TGCAGTGCTAGAGATCTAGGGGAGCTGTTTTTT,CSARDLGELFF
.,TRBJ1-1,TRBD1,TRBV19,TGTGCCAGTAGTAGTACAGGGGCGATGAACACTGAAGCTTTCTTT,CASSSTGAMNTEAFF
.,TRBJ2-3,.,TRBV12-3/TRBV12-4,TGTGCCAGCAGCCGGCGGTACACAGATACGCAGTATTTT,CASSRRYTDTQYF
many,TRBJ1-5,TRBD1,TRBV19,TGTGCCAGTAGCTACTCGGGACAGGGATCCAGACAGCCCCAGCATTTT,CASSYSGQGSRQPQHF
.,TRBJ1-2,TRBD1,TRBV5-1,TGCGCCAGCAGCTTGCAGGGGGTGCCCTATGGCTACACCTTC,CASSLQGVPYGYTF
few,TRBJ2-5,.,TRBV5-4,TGTGCCAGCAGCTTGAAACAGGGTAGCGTGACCCAGTACTTC,CASSLKQGSVTQYF
.,TRBJ1-2,.,TRBV2,TGTGCCAGCAGTGAAGGGCCCCTCTATGGCTACACCTTC,CASSEGPLYGYTF
once,TRBJ2-5,TRBD2,TRBV3-1/TRBV3-2,TGTGCCAGCAGGCGACTAGCGAATCAAGAGACCCAGTACTTC,CASRRLANQETQYF
.,TRBJ1-3,.,TRBV28,TGTGCCAGCAGTTTTGGGGGGGCTACCTCTGGAAACACCATATATTTT,CASSFGGATSGNTIYF
.,TRBJ1-6,.,TRBV4-1,TGCGCCAGCAGCCAAGCTAACAGGGTTAGTTCACCCCTCCACTTT,CASSQANRVSSPLHF
once,TRBJ2-2,.,TRBV18,TGTGCCAGCTCACAACGGACACAAATCACCGGGGAGCTGTTTTTT,CASSQRTQITGELFF
.,TRBJ1-1,TRBD1,TRBV12-5,TGTGCTAGTTCCGCACAGGGGAAAGGGACTGAAGCTTTCTTT,CASSAQGKGTEAFF
.,TRBJ2-3,.,TRBV5-1,TGCGCCAGCAGCTTTCGGGGGGCTCGGGGCACAGATACGCAGTATTTT,CASSFRGARGTDTQYF
once,TRBJ1-2,.,TRBV24-1,TGTGCCACCGGGACACTCTATGGCTACACCTTC,CATGTLYGYTF
.,TRBJ1-2,.,TRBV10-3,TGTGCCATCAGTGAGTCCAGGGGCCGTGGCTACACCTTC,CAISESRGRGYTF
.,TRBJ2-1,.,TRBV9,TGTGCCAGCAGCGTACGCGGAACAGGTCGAAATGAGCAGTTCTTC,CASSVRGTGRNEQFF
.,TRBJ1-4,TRBD1,TRBV5-1,TGCGCCAGCAGCTTTTACAGGGGAACTAATGAAAAACTGTTTTTT,CASSFYRGTNEKLFF
.,TRBJ2-4,TRBD1,TRBV5-4,TGTGCCAGCAGCTTACAGGGGCCCTTGGACATTCAGTACTTC,CASSLQGPLDIQYF
once,TRBJ2-3,TRBD2,TRBV5-1,TGCGCCAGCAGCCCGCTGCCCCTAGCGGGGGGGCCGTCAGATACGCAGTATTTT,CASSPLPLAGGPSDTQYF
.,TRBJ1-2,.,TRBV4-1,TGCGCCAGCAGCCAAGATCCCCGGGTACGGCAAGCTAACTATGGCTACACCTTC,CASSQDPRVRQANYGYTF
.,TRBJ2-1,TRBD2,TRBV27,TGTGCCAGCAGTCCCACTAGCGGTGGGGGGCAGTTCTTC,CASSPTSGGGQFF
.,TRBJ2-5,TRBD2,TRBV7-2,TGTGCCAGCAGCTTGAAGGGGATCGGCGGGGGAGCCTCGGGGACCCAGTACTTC,CASSLKGIGGGASGTQYF
.,TRBJ1-1,.,TRBV5-1,TGCGCCAGCAGCCCCGAGCTACAGGGCGCGCGTGAAGCTTTCTTT,CASSPELQGAREAFF
.,TRBJ1-1,.,TRBV20-1,TGCAGTGCTAGACCCGGGTTTGAAGCTTTCTTT,CSARPGFEAFF
.,TRBJ1-1,TRBD1,TRBV25-1,TGTGCCAGCAGTGAGGGGACAGGGTGGACTGAAGCTTTCTTT,CASSEGTGWTEAFF
once,TRBJ2-3,.,TRBV11-2,TGTGCCAGCAGCCAGAACTCAGGTGCAGGGGCGCAGTATTTT,CASSQNSGAGAQYF
.,TRBJ2-1,.,TRBV29-1,TGCAGCGCCCTAAGTGCGGTAGAGCAGTTCTTC,CSALSAVEQFF
.,TRBJ1-2,TRBD1,TRBV11-2,TGTGCCAGCGGTAAAGCCCCACAGGGGGCCGCGAACTATGGCTACACCTTC,CASGKAPQGAANYGYTF
.,TRBJ2-5,TRBD2,TRBV10-1,TGCGCCAGCAGTGTTGGACGGGGGCTAGCGGGGGCCCGAGAGACCCAGTACTTC,CASSVGRGLAGARETQYF
.,TRBJ2-1,.,TRBV18,TGTGCCAGCTCACGAGGCCCAGGGGACTACAATGAGCAGTTCTTC,CASSRGPGDYNEQFF
.,TRBJ2-1,.,TRBV6-1,TGTGCCAGCAGTGAAGAGGGACTCCGCGGATTGCAGTTCTTC,CASSEEGLRGLQFF
.,TRBJ1-1,.,TRBV6-5,TGTGCCAGCACGAGAGGCACTGAAGCTTTCTTT,CASTRGTEAFF
.,TRBJ1-1,.,TRBV7-2,TGTGCCAGCAGCTTAGGACAGATTTTTGAAGCTTTCTTT,CASSLGQIFEAFF
.,TRBJ2-3,TRBD1,TRBV24-1,TGTGCCACCAGTGATAGGCGGCAGGGGGCGCGGGATACGCAGTATTTT,CATSDRRQGARDTQYF
.,TRBJ1-1,TRBD1,TRBV5-1,TGCGCCAGCAGCTTCACAGGGGGGATGGTCAACACTGAAGCTTTCTTT,CASSFTGGMVNTEAFF
.,TRBJ2-1,TRBD1,TRBV7-2,TGTGCCAGCAGCTTAACCGGGACAGGGTACAATGAGCAGTTCTTC,CASSLTGTGYNEQFF
.,TRBJ2-1,TRBD2,TRBV5-4,TGTGCCAGCAGCTTGGGTGGACTAGCGGGGGACAATGAGCAGTTCTTC,CASSLGGLAGDNEQFF